What follows are 20 T cell receptor beta chains derived from one specimen sequenced in a study of T cells in Graves' hyperthyroidism and ophthalmopathy. RNA transcripts gave rise to amplified TCR beta CDR3 regions. The HTBI primer set was used in a first-round RT-PCR of the TCR CDR3. Each CDR3 protein gets one entry after TCRdb re-called the multiplex PCR reads with MiXCR. The table records approximately 400,000 distinct CDR3 sequences, approximately 19% of them present only once. The sequencing sample was made of blood. The receptors come from a woman in her late teens or twenties with Graves' hyperthyroidism.

This clonotype was seen ten or more times. The V call is TRBV12-3 or TRBV12-4, the J call TRBJ1-2, with a tentative D call TRBD1 (5 bases). V lost 4 bases, J lost 0 bases, and 9 bases lay in between. This CDR3 has 14 residues. The CDR3 DNA reads TGTGCCAGCAGTTGGGGCGAAGCTAACTATGGCTACACCTTC. This codes for CASSWGEANYGYTF.

This clonotype was detected a few times. The chain joins TRBV20-1 to TRBJ2-3, with 7 nucleotides matching TRBD2. Germline V gives CDR1 DFQATT, CDR2 SNEGSKA (reference sequence). The CDR3 covers 17 residues. Germline trimming cut 2 bases from V and 3 bases from J; bases unmatched to any gene: 14. The CDR3 is CSARNPREGLSTDTQYF. The CDR3, as DNA: TGCAGTGCTAGAAACCCCAGGGAGGGTTTATCGACAGATACGCAGTATTTT.

This clonotype was seen only a few times. It may be a read error: a sequence one base away is much more abundant. This likely comes from a read error, as the CDR3 has no conserved phenylalanine or tryptophan at its end. CDR3 DNA sequence: TGTGCCAGCTGTACCACAGGGGGAGATACGCAGTATTGT. Amino acid sequence: CASCTTGGDTQYC. The J gene is TRBJ2-3, the V gene TRBV12-3 or TRBV12-4; 8 bases match TRBD1. This CDR3 region has 13 residues. With 8 bases clipped from V and 5 bases from J, the junction kept 6 bases outside the gene matches.

Here the CDR3 DNA reads TGTGCCAGCAATACCCTAGCGGGGGGGCCTCAGACCCAGTACTTC. It codes for CASNTLAGGPQTQYF. V is TRBV27 and J is TRBJ2-5, with TRBD2 matching over 12 bases. The V and J ends lost 7 bases and 6 bases, in that order; junction bases with no gene match: 9. Germline V gene lookup returns CDR1 MNHEY and CDR2 SMNVEV (reference sequence). The CDR3 has 15 amino acids.

This clonotype was counted many times. The chain employs TRBV12-3 or TRBV12-4 and TRBJ2-5; D possibly corresponds to TRBD2 (6 bases). V lost 6 bases to trimming and J lost 2 bases, with 16 bases between them. The CDR3 runs to 15 residues. DNA of the CDR3: TGTGCCAGCAGGGCGGGACGGCGAACTCAAGAGACCCAGTACTTC. Protein: CASRAGRRTQETQYF.

There are many counts of this clonotype. The chain joins TRBV27 to TRBJ2-7, with 9 bases that match TRBD1. The CDR3 is 16 amino acids. The V gene end was trimmed by 6 bases and the J gene end by 2 bases; junction bases not matched to a gene: 11. CDR1 is MNHEY and CDR2 is SMNVEV in the germline V gene (reference sequence). CDR3 DNA sequence: TGTGCCAGCAGATATCTCCCGGGACAGGGCACCTACGAGCAGTACTTC. This gives the protein CASRYLPGQGTYEQYF.

The rearrangement joins TRBV6-1 to TRBJ2-7, with TRBD2 matching 9 bases. With V trimmed by 2 bases and J by 2 bases, 4 bases remained unmatched. This CDR3 is built from 15 residues. The germline gives CDR1 MNHNS, CDR2 SASEGT. DNA of the CDR3: TGTGCCAGCAGTGAACGGGCGGGAGGGCCCTACGAGCAGTACTTC. Translation gives CASSERAGGPYEQYF.

This clonotype occurred many times. CDR3 sequence reads: CAWVQGGNTEAFF. The CDR3 DNA reads TGTGCCTGGGTTCAGGGAGGGAACACTGAAGCTTTCTTT. This chain uses TRBV30 with TRBJ1-1, with D tentatively TRBD1 (5 bases). Germline V gene sequence: CDR1 GTSNPN, CDR2 SVGIG (reference sequence). Trimming left V 5 bases short and J 1 base short, with 11 bases between. CDR3 length: 13 residues. The whole variable domain, filled in from reference TRBV30 and TRBJ1-1, reads SQTIHQWPATLVQPVGSPLSLECTVEGTSNPNLYWYRQAAGRGLQLLFYSVGIGQISSEVPQNLSASRPQDRQFILSSKKLLLSDSGFYLCAWVQGGNTEAFFGQGTRLTVV.

This clonotype was seen a handful of times. Mismatch with germline at one junction end may stem from a read error. The chain links TRBV5-1 to TRBJ2-2, with D perhaps assigned TRBD1 or TRBD2 (5 bases each). The CDR3 loop spans 18 amino acids. From germline, CDR1 is SGHRS and CDR2 YFSETQ. CDR3 region: CASSPFGTAKANAGELFF. In DNA, the CDR3 is TGCGCCAGCAGCCCTTTCGGGACGGCCAAGGCGAACGCCGGGGAGCTGTTTTTT.

This clonotype has at least ten counts. The CDR3 region is CASSRPGLAQETQYF. The CDR3 coding sequence is TGTGCCAGCAGCCGACCGGGACTGGCTCAAGAGACCCAGTACTTC. The chain joins TRBV7-9 to TRBJ2-5; perhaps TRBD2 as D (6 bases). CDR1 SEHNR and CDR2 FQNEAQ come from the germline V gene (reference sequence). Trimming removed 5 bases from V and 2 bases from J, with 15 bases in between. The CDR3 loop spans 15 amino acids.

This clonotype has a count of ten or more. V and J are TRBV15 and TRBJ2-5; D might be TRBD2 (6 bases). V was trimmed by 0 bases and J by 4 bases, leaving 12 bases between them. The CDR3 has 15 residues. Germline CDR1 and CDR2: LNHNV and YYDKDF (reference sequence). Here the CDR3 DNA reads TGTGCCACCAGCAGAGATCCGGAGGGCTCAGAGACCCAGTACTTC. Translation: CATSRDPEGSETQYF.

The CDR3 region is CATSEQGSGDIQFF. CDR3 in DNA: TGTGCCACCAGTGAACAGGGGTCAGGGGACATTCAGTTCTTC. This rearrangement joins TRBV24-1 to TRBJ2-4, with 7 positions matching TRBD1. Matching the DNA end better, TRBJ2-1 makes the J call doubtful. The CDR3 covers 14 residues. Germline V gene data show CDR1 as KGHDR and CDR2 as SFDVKD.

The table lists this clonotype with many counts. The J gene is TRBJ2-3, the V gene TRBV6-2 or TRBV6-3; D is unresolved. V shed 2 bases and J shed 0 bases, with 6 bases lying between them. The CDR3 runs to 14 residues. Germline V gives CDR1 MNHEY, CDR2 SVGEGT. The CDR3 here is CASSYDRSTDTQYF. The CDR3 nucleotides read TGTGCCAGCAGTTACGACCGCAGCACAGATACGCAGTATTTT.

V and J are TRBV7-8 and TRBJ1-2; tentatively, D is TRBD1 (6 bases). V was cut by 2 bases and J by 3 bases, with 16 bases left in between. Per the germline V gene, CDR1 is SGHVS and CDR2 is FQNEAQ. The CDR3 consists of 16 residues. The chain's CDR3 is CASSLYRDTGDYGYTF. The CDR3 DNA reads TGTGCCAGCAGCTTATACCGGGACACTGGGGACTATGGCTACACCTTC.

The chain combines TRBV19 with TRBJ1-1; 10 bases align to TRBD1. The germline CDR1 and CDR2 sequences are LNHDA and SQIVND (reference sequence). The CDR3 is 14 residues long. The J segment lost 6 bases and the V segment lost 3 bases, leaving 4 bases of the junction unmatched. Here the CDR3 reads CASSMDRGSAEAFF. The CDR3 region has the DNA TGTGCCAGTAGTATGGACAGGGGGTCAGCTGAAGCTTTCTTT.

This clonotype was observed at least ten times. A read error is possible here, since a much larger clone lies one base away. The V and J genes are TRBV20-1 and TRBJ2-5; D unresolved. This CDR3 comprises 10 residues. Germline V gene sequence: CDR1 DFQATT, CDR2 SNEGSKA (reference sequence). CDR3 protein: CSAYKETQHF. For the CDR3, the DNA is TGCAGTGCTTATAAAGAGACCCAGCACTTC.

This clonotype was found many times. V usage is TRBV7-9 and J usage is TRBJ1-2; 8 bases map to TRBD1. The V gene end was trimmed by 3 bases and the J gene end by 8 bases; junction bases not matched to a gene: 8. This CDR3 spans 14 amino acids. The germline V gene encodes CDR1 SEHNR and CDR2 FQNEAQ (reference sequence). CDR3 nucleotides: TGTGCCAGCAGCTTCGACAGGGGCTTCGGAGGCTACACCTTC. This encodes CASSFDRGFGGYTF.

In its sample, this clonotype was seen many times. The chain has TRBV13 and TRBJ2-6, with unresolved D. Germline assignment: CDR1 PRHDT and CDR2 FYEKMQ (reference sequence). The V gene lost 0 bases and the J gene lost 0 bases, with 6 bases spanning the gap. CDR3 length: 16 amino acids. This CDR3 is CASSLGLSSGANVLTF. The CDR3 DNA reads as TGTGCCAGCAGCTTAGGTCTCAGCTCTGGGGCCAACGTCCTGACTTTC.

This clonotype occurred many times. This rearrangement joins TRBV6-1 to TRBJ2-7, with TRBD1 matching over 9 bases. The CDR3 consists of 15 residues. From germline, CDR1 is MNHNS and CDR2 SASEGT. The junction had 8 bases not matched to a gene; V was cut back by 5 bases and J by 3 bases. The CDR3 loop reads CASSPGQGSSYEQYF. DNA of the CDR3: TGTGCCAGCAGTCCTGGACAGGGGAGTAGCTACGAGCAGTACTTC.

The chain uses TRBV6-1 and TRBJ1-1; D gene ambiguous. V was shortened by 8 bases and J by 1 base, with 11 bases between the two germline ends. CDR3 length: 13 residues. The V gene's germline CDR1 is MNHNS and CDR2 SASEGT. For the CDR3, the DNA is TGTGCCAGCGGAGGCAGAGCGAACACTGAAGCTTTCTTT. Translation: CASGGRANTEAFF.